This record concerns one T cell receptor (beta chain) sequence. What it binds is unknown. The record originates from a study of cytomegalovirus exposure and HLA in healthy donors. In the study overall: Earlier, some 180 million T cells were analyzed, and approximately 110 million unique TCR beta sequences were found among them. From HLA-typed donors, an early data release held tens of millions of unique TCRs. There were fewer than 500 genotyped donors. Of these, roughly 84% fell in the genetic ancestry cluster associated with self-reported Caucasian donors.

The PCR made use of 60 Vbeta and 13 Jbeta primers. Profiling relied on immunoSEQ multiplex PCR, and the TCRdb table lists in-frame clones only, not all of them. Of fewer than 250,000 clones in the sample, less than 85% were seen once. Findings and limits, study-wide: Cytomegalovirus association was listed for 170 or so TCR beta chains.

The trim removed 3 bases at V and 7 bases at J, leaving 9 bases unmatched. The CDR3 loop spans 15 amino acids. CDR1 is SGDLS, CDR2 YYNGEE, per germline. Sequenced material: PBMCs. This TCR derives from a man aged 25-45 years in good health and CMV-seropositive. The chain combines TRBV9 with TRBJ1-4; 7 nucleotides line up with TRBD1. CDR3 nucleotides: TGTGCCAGCAGCGCCCGAACAGGGGTTTCTGAAAAACTGTTTTTT. This gives the protein CASSARTGVSEKLFF.